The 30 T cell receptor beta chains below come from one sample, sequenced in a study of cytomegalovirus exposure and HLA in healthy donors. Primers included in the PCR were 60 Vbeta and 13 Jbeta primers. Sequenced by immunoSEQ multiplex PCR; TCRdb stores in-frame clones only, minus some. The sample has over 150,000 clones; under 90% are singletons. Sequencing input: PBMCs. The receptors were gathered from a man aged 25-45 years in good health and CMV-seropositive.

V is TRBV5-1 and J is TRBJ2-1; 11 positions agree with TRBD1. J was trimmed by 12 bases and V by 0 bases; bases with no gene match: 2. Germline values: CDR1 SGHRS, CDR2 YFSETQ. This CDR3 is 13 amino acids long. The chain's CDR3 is CASSLGTGGMQFF. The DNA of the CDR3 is TGCGCCAGCAGCTTGGGGACAGGGGGCATGCAGTTCTTC.

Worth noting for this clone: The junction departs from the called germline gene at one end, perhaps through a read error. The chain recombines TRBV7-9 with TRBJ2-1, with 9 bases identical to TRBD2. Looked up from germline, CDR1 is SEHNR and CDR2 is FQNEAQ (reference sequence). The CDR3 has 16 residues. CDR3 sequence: CSSSPGGLAGFNEQFF. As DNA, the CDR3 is TGTTCCAGCAGCCCAGGCGGTCTAGCGGGGTTCAATGAGCAGTTCTTC.

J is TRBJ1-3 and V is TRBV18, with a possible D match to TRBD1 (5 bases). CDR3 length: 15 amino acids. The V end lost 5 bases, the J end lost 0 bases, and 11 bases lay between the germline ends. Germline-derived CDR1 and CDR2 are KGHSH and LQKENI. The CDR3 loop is CASSTDMASGNTIYF. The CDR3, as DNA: TGTGCCAGCTCAACGGACATGGCCTCTGGAAACACCATATATTTT.

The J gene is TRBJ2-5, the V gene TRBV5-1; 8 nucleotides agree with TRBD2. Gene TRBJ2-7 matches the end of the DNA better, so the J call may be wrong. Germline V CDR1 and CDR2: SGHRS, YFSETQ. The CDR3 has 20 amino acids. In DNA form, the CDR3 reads TGCGCCAGCAGCTTGGCCAATTGGGAACTAGCGGCTACGAGTTCCTACGAGCAGTACTTC. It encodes CASSLANWELAATSSYEQYF.

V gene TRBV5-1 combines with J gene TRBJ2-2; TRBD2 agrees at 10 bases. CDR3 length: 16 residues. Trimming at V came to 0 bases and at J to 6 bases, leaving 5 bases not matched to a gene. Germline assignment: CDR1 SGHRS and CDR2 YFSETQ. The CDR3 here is CASSLVPSGRAGELFF. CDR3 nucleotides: TGCGCCAGCAGCTTGGTTCCTAGCGGGAGAGCCGGGGAGCTGTTTTTT. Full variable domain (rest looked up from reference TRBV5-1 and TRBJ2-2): KAGVTQTPRYLIKTRGQQVTLSCSPISGHRSVSWYQQTPGQGLQFLFEYFSETQRNKGNFPGRFSGRQFSNSRSEMNVSTLELGDSALYLCASSLVPSGRAGELFFGEGSRLTVL.

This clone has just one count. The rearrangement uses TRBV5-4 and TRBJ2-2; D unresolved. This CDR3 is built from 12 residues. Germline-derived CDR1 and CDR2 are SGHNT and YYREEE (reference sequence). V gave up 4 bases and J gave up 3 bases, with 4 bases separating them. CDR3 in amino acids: CASSIDTGELFF. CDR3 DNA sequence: TGTGCCAGCAGCATAGACACCGGGGAGCTGTTTTTT.

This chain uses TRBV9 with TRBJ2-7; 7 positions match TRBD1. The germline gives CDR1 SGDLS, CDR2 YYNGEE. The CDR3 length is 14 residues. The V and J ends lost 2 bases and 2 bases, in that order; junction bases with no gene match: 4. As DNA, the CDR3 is TGTGCCAGCAGCGTGGGACAGTCCCCCTACGAGCAGTACTTC. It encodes CASSVGQSPYEQYF. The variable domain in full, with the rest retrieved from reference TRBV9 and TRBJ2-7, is DSGVTQTPKHLITATGQRVTLRCSPRSGDLSVYWYQQSLDQGLQFLIQYYNGEERAKGNILERFSAQQFPDLHSELNLSSLELGDSALYFCASSVGQSPYEQYFGPGTRLTVT.

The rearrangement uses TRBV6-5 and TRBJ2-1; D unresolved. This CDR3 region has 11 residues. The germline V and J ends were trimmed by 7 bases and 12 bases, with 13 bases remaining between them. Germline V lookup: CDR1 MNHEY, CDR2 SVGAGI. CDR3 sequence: CASISGPLQFF. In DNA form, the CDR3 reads TGTGCCAGCATCTCAGGCCCCCTGCAGTTCTTC.

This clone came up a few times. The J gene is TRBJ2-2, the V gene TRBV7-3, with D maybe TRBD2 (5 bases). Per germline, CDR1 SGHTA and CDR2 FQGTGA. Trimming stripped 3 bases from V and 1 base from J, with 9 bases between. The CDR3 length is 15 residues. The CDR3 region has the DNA TGTGCCAGCAGCTTGCGCGGGCTGAACACCGGGGAGCTGTTTTTT. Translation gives CASSLRGLNTGELFF.

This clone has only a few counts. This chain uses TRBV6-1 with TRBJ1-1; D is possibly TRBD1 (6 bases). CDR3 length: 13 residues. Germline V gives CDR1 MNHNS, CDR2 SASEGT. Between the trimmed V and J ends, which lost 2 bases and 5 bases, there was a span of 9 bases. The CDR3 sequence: CASSEIQGTEAFF. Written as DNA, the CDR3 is TGTGCCAGCAGTGAAATACAGGGAACTGAAGCTTTCTTT.

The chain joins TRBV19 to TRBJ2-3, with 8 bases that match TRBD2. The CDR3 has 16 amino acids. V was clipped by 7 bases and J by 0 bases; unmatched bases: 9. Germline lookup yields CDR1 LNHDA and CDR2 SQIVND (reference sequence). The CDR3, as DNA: TGTGCCAGTACCCGGGGTAGCGGGACTAGCACAGATACGCAGTATTTT. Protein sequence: CASTRGSGTSTDTQYF.

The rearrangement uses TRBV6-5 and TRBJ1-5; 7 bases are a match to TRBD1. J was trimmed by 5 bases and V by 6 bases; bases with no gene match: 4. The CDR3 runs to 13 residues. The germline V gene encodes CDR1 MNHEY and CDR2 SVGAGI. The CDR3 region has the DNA TGTGCCAGCAGCCGACAGGGACATCAGCCCCAGCATTTT. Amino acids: CASSRQGHQPQHF.

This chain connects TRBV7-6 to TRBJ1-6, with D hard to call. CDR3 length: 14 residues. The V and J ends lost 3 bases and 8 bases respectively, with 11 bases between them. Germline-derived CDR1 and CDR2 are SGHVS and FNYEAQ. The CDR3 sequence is CASSLAVSDSPLHF. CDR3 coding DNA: TGTGCCAGCAGCTTGGCAGTGTCCGATTCACCCCTCCACTTT.

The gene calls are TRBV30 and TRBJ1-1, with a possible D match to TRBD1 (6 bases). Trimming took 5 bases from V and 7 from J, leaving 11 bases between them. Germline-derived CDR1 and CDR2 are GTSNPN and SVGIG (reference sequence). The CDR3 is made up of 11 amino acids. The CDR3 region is CAWWGGLEAFF. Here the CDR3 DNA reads TGTGCCTGGTGGGGGGGCCTTGAAGCTTTCTTT.

The CDR3 nucleotides read TGTGCCAGACGGGACAGCTCCTACGAGCAGTACTTC. Encoded protein: CARRDSSYEQYF. The chain has TRBV27 and TRBJ2-7; TRBD1 matches 7 bases. The CDR3 runs to 12 residues. CDR1 is MNHEY, CDR2 SMNVEV, per germline (reference sequence). The ends lost 9 bases at V and 0 bases at J; junction bases unmatched: 2.

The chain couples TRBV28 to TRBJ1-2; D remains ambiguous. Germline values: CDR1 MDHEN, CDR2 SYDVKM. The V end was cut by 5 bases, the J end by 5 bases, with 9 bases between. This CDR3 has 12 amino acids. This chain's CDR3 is CASSEARYGYTF. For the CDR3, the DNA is TGTGCCAGCAGTGAAGCCCGGTATGGCTACACCTTC.

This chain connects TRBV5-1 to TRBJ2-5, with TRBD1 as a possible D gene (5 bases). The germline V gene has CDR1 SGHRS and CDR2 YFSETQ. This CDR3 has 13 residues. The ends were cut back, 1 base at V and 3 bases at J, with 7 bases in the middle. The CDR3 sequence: CASSLRGEETQYF. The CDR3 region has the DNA TGCGCCAGCAGCTTGAGGGGTGAAGAGACCCAGTACTTC.

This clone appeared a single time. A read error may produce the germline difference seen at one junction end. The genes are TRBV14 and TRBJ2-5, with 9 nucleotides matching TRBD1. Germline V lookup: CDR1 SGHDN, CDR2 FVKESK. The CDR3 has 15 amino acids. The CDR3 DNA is TGTGCCGGCAGCCAGTGGGGACAGGGCTTGGAGACCCAGTACTTC. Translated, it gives CAGSQWGQGLETQYF.

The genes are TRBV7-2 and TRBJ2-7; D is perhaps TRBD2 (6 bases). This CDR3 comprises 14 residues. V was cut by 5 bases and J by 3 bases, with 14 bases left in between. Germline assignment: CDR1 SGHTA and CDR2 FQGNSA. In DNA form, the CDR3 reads TGTGCCAGCAGCCCCTATGGTAGCGGCTACGAGCAGTACTTC. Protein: CASSPYGSGYEQYF.

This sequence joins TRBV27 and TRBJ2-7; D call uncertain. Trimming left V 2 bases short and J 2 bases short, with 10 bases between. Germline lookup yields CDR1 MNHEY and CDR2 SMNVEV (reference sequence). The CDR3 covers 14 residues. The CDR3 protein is CASSLNGLPYEQYF. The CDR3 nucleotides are TGTGCCAGCAGTTTAAATGGGCTTCCCTACGAGCAGTACTTC.

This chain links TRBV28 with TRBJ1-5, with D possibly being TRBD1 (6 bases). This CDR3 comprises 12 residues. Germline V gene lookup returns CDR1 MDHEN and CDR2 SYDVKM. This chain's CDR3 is CAKGVFSQPQHF. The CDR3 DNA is TGTGCAAAGGGGGTTTTTAGTCAGCCCCAGCATTTT.

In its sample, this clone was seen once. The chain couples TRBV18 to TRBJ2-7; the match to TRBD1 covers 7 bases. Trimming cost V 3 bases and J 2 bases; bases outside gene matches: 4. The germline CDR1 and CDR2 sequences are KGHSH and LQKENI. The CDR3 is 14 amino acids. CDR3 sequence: CASSPPGQTYEQYF. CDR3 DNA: TGTGCCAGCTCACCGCCGGGACAGACCTACGAGCAGTACTTC. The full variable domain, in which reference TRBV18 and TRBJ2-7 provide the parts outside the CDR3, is NAGVMQNPRHLVRRRGQEARLRCSPMKGHSHVYWYRQLPEEGLKFMVYLQKENIIDESGMPKERFSAEFPKEGPSILRIQQVVRGDSAAYFCASSPPGQTYEQYFGPGTRLTVT.

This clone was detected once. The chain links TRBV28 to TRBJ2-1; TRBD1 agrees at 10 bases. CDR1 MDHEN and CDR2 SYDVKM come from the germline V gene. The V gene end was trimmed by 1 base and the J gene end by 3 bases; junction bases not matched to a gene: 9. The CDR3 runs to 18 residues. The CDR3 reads CASSLYAPGQGNYNEQFF. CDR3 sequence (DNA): TGTGCCAGCAGTTTATATGCGCCGGGACAGGGGAACTACAATGAGCAGTTCTTC.

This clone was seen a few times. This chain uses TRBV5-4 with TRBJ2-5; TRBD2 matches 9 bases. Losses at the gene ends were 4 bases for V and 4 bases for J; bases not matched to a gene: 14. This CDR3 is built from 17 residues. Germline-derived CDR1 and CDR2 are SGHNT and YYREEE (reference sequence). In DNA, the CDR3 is TGTGCCAGCAGCCTACGGGGTGGAGCGGGGGGTCGAGAGACCCAGTACTTC. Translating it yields CASSLRGGAGGRETQYF.

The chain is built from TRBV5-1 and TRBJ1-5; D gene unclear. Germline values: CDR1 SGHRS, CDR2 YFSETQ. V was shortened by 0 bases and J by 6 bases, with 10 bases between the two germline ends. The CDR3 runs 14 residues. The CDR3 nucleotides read TGCGCCAGCAGCTTGGGCGGGCCAAGTCAGCCCCAGCATTTT. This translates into CASSLGGPSQPQHF. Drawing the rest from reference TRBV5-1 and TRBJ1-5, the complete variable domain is KAGVTQTPRYLIKTRGQQVTLSCSPISGHRSVSWYQQTPGQGLQFLFEYFSETQRNKGNFPGRFSGRQFSNSRSEMNVSTLELGDSALYLCASSLGGPSQPQHFGDGTRLSIL.

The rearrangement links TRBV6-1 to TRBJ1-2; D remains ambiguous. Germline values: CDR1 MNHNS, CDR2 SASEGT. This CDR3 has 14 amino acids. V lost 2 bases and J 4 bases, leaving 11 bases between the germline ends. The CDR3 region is CASSESAQVYGYTF. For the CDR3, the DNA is TGTGCCAGCAGTGAATCGGCGCAGGTCTATGGCTACACCTTC.

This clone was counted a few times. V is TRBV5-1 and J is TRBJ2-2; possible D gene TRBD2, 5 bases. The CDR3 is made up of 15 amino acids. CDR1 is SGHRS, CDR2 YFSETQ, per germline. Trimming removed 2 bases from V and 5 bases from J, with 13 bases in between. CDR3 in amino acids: CASSLGPSRTGELFF. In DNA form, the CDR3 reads TGCGCCAGCAGCTTAGGCCCTAGCAGAACCGGGGAGCTGTTTTTT.

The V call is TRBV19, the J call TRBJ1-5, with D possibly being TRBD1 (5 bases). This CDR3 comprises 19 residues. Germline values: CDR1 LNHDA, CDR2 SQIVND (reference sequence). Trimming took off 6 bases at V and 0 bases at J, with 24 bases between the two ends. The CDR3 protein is CASRVGAQTLSYSNQPQHF. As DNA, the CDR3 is TGTGCCAGTAGGGTAGGGGCCCAAACCCTCTCGTATAGCAATCAGCCCCAGCATTTT.

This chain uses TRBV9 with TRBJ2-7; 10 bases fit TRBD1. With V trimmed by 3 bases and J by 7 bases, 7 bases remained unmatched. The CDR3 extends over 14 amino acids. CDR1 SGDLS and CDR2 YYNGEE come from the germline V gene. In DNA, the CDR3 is TGTGCCAGCAGCGCTAGACAGGGGGCGGGGGAGCAGTACTTC. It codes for CASSARQGAGEQYF.

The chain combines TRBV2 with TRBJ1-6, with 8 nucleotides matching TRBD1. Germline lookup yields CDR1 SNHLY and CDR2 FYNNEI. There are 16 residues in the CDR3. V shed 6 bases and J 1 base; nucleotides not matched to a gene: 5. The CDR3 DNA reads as TGTGCCAGCAGGGACAGGGTAATGTCCTATAATTCACCCCTCCACTTT. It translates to CASRDRVMSYNSPLHF.